This T cell receptor beta chain was profiled in a study of T cell responses to AZD1222 COVID-19 vaccine. This clone appeared a single time. TCRdb's copy holds only in-frame clones and misses some; the assay was immunoSEQ multiplex PCR. The sample consists of about 150,000 clones, 90% of them appearing once. Between the trimmed V and J ends, which lost 2 bases and 2 bases, there was a span of 13 bases. Germline V gene data show CDR1 as SGHVS and CDR2 as FQNEAQ. CDR3 size: 16 residues. This specimen consisted of peripheral blood, obtained 28 days after the second AZD1222 dose. This sequence was found in an adult who received the AZD1222 COVID-19 vaccine. V and J are TRBV7-8 and TRBJ1-5, with D perhaps TRBD1 (5 bases). The CDR3 is CASSLSGAGGNQPQHF. CDR3 coding DNA: TGTGCCAGCAGCTTATCCGGGGCCGGGGGCAATCAGCCCCAGCATTTT.